The subject of this entry is one T cell receptor beta chain. The CDR3 covers 15 residues. Germline V CDR1 and CDR2: DFQATT, SNEGSKA (reference sequence). The V segment lost 4 bases and the J segment 6 bases; nucleotides outside the gene matches: 14. This record belongs to a study of T cells after yellow fever vaccination. About the study: Those fractions that held only low numbers of cells were prepared using the SMART-Seq v4 Ultra Low Input RNA kit.

Conversion of TCR transcripts into cDNA relied on 5'RACE template switching, which added a universal primer site and UMIs. TCRdb reanalysed the 5' RACE reads using MiXCR and keeps one entry per CDR3 protein. This sample has about 550,000 distinct CDR3 sequences, with 15% to 20% found just once. The material sequenced was PBMCs, taken 15 days after the yellow fever booster vaccination. The sequence was obtained from a man aged 25-45 years who received the YFV17D yellow fever vaccine. V gene TRBV20-1 combines with J gene TRBJ2-7; TRBD1 matches 8 bases. This CDR3 reads CSATNLGTGKAEQYF. CDR3 in DNA: TGCAGTGCTACGAACCTAGGGACAGGAAAGGCCGAGCAGTACTTC.